Listed below are T cell receptor beta chains from one sample, sequenced in a study of blood T cell repertoires in COVID-19. The data were produced by immunoSEQ multiplex PCR, yet TCRdb's version contains in-frame clones alone and is incomplete. The sample records 200,000 to 250,000 clones, 84% being singletons. Sequenced material: peripheral blood. Receptors were obtained from a woman in her sixties who had recovered from COVID-19. The CDR3 runs from the conserved cysteine through the conserved F or W. Each record gives: D gene, clone size, J gene, V gene, CDR3 DNA, CDR3 protein. The D gene is left open where the match is weak. Size is omitted from some rows. Given values are once, few, many or a class for expanded clones.

D gene: NA
clone size: NA
J gene: TRBJ1-1
V gene: TRBV7-2
CDR3 DNA: TGTGCCAGCAGCCTTGACAGGAACACTGAAGCTTTCTTT
CDR3 protein: CASSLDRNTEAFF

D gene: NA
clone size: NA
J gene: TRBJ1-4
V gene: TRBV3-1/TRBV3-2
CDR3 DNA: TGTGCCAGCAGCCAAGAACGGGTCGAGTCAAAACTGTTTTTT
CDR3 protein: CASSQERVESKLFF

D gene: NA
clone size: NA
J gene: TRBJ1-1
V gene: TRBV3-1/TRBV3-2
CDR3 DNA: TGTGCCAGCAGCCAAGATGTCGTTGTCGGGGGGACTGAAGCTTTCTTT
CDR3 protein: CASSQDVVVGGTEAFF

D gene: TRBD1
clone size: NA
J gene: TRBJ1-5
V gene: TRBV2
CDR3 DNA: TGTGCCAGCAGTCACAGGGGGCAGGGCAATCAGCCCCAGCATTTT
CDR3 protein: CASSHRGQGNQPQHF

D gene: NA
clone size: once
J gene: TRBJ2-3
V gene: TRBV11-2
CDR3 DNA: TGTGCCAGCAGCCGGGATGGGGGGTGGTCGGATACGCAGTATTTT
CDR3 protein: CASSRDGGWSDTQYF

D gene: NA
clone size: once
J gene: TRBJ1-3
V gene: TRBV2
CDR3 DNA: TGTGCCAGCAGTGAACGGGGTTCGGGGGGAAACACCATATATTTT
CDR3 protein: CASSERGSGGNTIYF

D gene: TRBD1
clone size: NA
J gene: TRBJ1-4
V gene: TRBV19
CDR3 DNA: TGTGCCAGTACCGCGACAGGGGGCAATGAAAAACTGTTTTTT
CDR3 protein: CASTATGGNEKLFF

D gene: TRBD1
clone size: few
J gene: TRBJ2-2
V gene: TRBV11-2
CDR3 DNA: TGTGCCAGCAGCTTAGATCTGGGACAGGGGGCCGGTCACCGGGGAGCTGTTTTT
CDR3 protein: CASSLDLGQGAGHRGAVF

D gene: TRBD2
clone size: NA
J gene: TRBJ2-2
V gene: TRBV6-5
CDR3 DNA: TGTGCCAGCAGCAGCGGACTAGGAGACACCGGGGAGCTGTTTTTT
CDR3 protein: CASSSGLGDTGELFF

D gene: NA
clone size: NA
J gene: TRBJ1-6
V gene: TRBV18
CDR3 DNA: TGTGCCAGCTCACCAGGGGCCAATTCACCCCTCCACTTT
CDR3 protein: CASSPGANSPLHF

D gene: NA
clone size: NA
J gene: TRBJ2-3
V gene: TRBV5-1
CDR3 DNA: TGCGCCAGCAGCTTGGCGAGGGGAGGAGGAGGGGTGGATACGCAGTATTTT
CDR3 protein: CASSLARGGGGVDTQYF

D gene: TRBD2
clone size: NA
J gene: TRBJ2-2
V gene: TRBV5-1
CDR3 DNA: TGCGCCAGCAGCTTTTTCCTAGCGGGGAAGAACACCGGGGAGCTGTTTTTT
CDR3 protein: CASSFFLAGKNTGELFF

D gene: NA
clone size: NA
J gene: TRBJ1-3
V gene: TRBV7-6
CDR3 DNA: TGTGCCAGCAGCCCGGGGGGTCCCTCTGGAAACACCATATATTTT
CDR3 protein: CASSPGGPSGNTIYF

D gene: NA
clone size: NA
J gene: TRBJ2-7
V gene: TRBV12-3/TRBV12-4
CDR3 DNA: TGTGCCAGCAGGGTAGCGGCTTCCTACGAGCAGTACTTC
CDR3 protein: CASRVAASYEQYF

D gene: TRBD1
clone size: few
J gene: TRBJ2-7
V gene: TRBV6-1
CDR3 DNA: TGTGCCAGCAGTGAATACGGACAGGGCTACGAGCAGTACTTC
CDR3 protein: CASSEYGQGYEQYF

D gene: NA
clone size: NA
J gene: TRBJ2-5
V gene: TRBV5-4
CDR3 DNA: TGTGCCAGCAGCTTGGGGGGGGTAGAGACCCAGTACTTC
CDR3 protein: CASSLGGVETQYF

D gene: TRBD2
clone size: once
J gene: TRBJ2-1
V gene: TRBV11-2
CDR3 DNA: TGTGCCAGCAGCCCCAGACTAGCGGGGTTCTCCTACAATGAGCAGTTCTTC
CDR3 protein: CASSPRLAGFSYNEQFF

D gene: TRBD1
clone size: NA
J gene: TRBJ2-7
V gene: TRBV5-1
CDR3 DNA: TGCGCCAGCAGCACCTGGACAGGGATCTACGAGCAGTACTTC
CDR3 protein: CASSTWTGIYEQYF

D gene: NA
clone size: NA
J gene: TRBJ1-3
V gene: TRBV11-2
CDR3 DNA: TGTGCCACCAGGAGACAGTTCTCTGGAAACACCATATATTTT
CDR3 protein: CATRRQFSGNTIYF

D gene: TRBD1
clone size: once
J gene: TRBJ2-3
V gene: TRBV2
CDR3 DNA: TGTGCCAGCAGTGGACAGGGACGGTCCACAGATACGCAGTATTTT
CDR3 protein: CASSGQGRSTDTQYF

D gene: NA
clone size: NA
J gene: TRBJ2-7
V gene: TRBV3-1/TRBV3-2
CDR3 DNA: TGTGCCAGCAGCCAGACGGACAGCTCCTACGAGCAGTACTTC
CDR3 protein: CASSQTDSSYEQYF

D gene: NA
clone size: once
J gene: TRBJ1-1
V gene: TRBV6-2/TRBV6-3
CDR3 DNA: TGTGCCAGCAGTTACGCGCTGGCAAGAGGGACTGAAGCTTTCTTT
CDR3 protein: CASSYALARGTEAFF

D gene: NA
clone size: NA
J gene: TRBJ1-2
V gene: TRBV5-6
CDR3 DNA: TGTGCCAGCAGCTTGAGGCAGGGATATGGCTACACCTTC
CDR3 protein: CASSLRQGYGYTF

D gene: TRBD1
clone size: NA
J gene: TRBJ1-2
V gene: TRBV5-4
CDR3 DNA: TGTGCCAGCAGCTTAAGGCGACAGGGGACCGGCTACACCTTC
CDR3 protein: CASSLRRQGTGYTF

D gene: NA
clone size: NA
J gene: TRBJ1-1
V gene: TRBV5-1
CDR3 DNA: TGCGCCAGCAGCCCGCCGGGGAACACTGAAGCTTTCTTT
CDR3 protein: CASSPPGNTEAFF

D gene: NA
clone size: few
J gene: TRBJ1-1
V gene: TRBV5-1
CDR3 DNA: TGCGCCAGCAGCTACCACGGCCGAGGCATGAACACTGAAGCTTTCTTT
CDR3 protein: CASSYHGRGMNTEAFF

D gene: NA
clone size: NA
J gene: TRBJ1-1
V gene: TRBV9
CDR3 DNA: TGTGCCAGCAGCGAGGGACAGAACACTGAAGCTTTCTTT
CDR3 protein: CASSEGQNTEAFF

D gene: NA
clone size: once
J gene: TRBJ1-4
V gene: TRBV19
CDR3 DNA: TGTGCCAGTAGTATCGCACAGCGGGAAAAACTGTTTTTT
CDR3 protein: CASSIAQREKLFF

D gene: NA
clone size: few
J gene: TRBJ2-7
V gene: TRBV2
CDR3 DNA: TGTGCCAGCACGCGGGAAATCTCCTACGAGCAGTACTTC
CDR3 protein: CASTREISYEQYF

D gene: TRBD2
clone size: NA
J gene: TRBJ2-6
V gene: TRBV5-1
CDR3 DNA: TGCGCCAGCAGCGCGCGGGGGGGCGCGACGGGGGCCAACGTCCTGACTTTC
CDR3 protein: CASSARGGATGANVLTF

D gene: NA
clone size: NA
J gene: TRBJ1-6
V gene: TRBV15
CDR3 DNA: TGTGCCACCAGCAGAGATCCAGGGAGGAGTTCACCCCTCCACTTT
CDR3 protein: CATSRDPGRSSPLHF

D gene: TRBD2
clone size: NA
J gene: TRBJ2-5
V gene: TRBV30
CDR3 DNA: TGTGCCTGGAGTGCCCGGGGGGGGCGGCCGGCCCAGTACTTC
CDR3 protein: CAWSARGGRPAQYF

D gene: NA
clone size: few
J gene: TRBJ2-2
V gene: TRBV4-2
CDR3 DNA: TGTGCCAGCAGCCACAGGGGAATCACCGGGGAGCTGTTTTTT
CDR3 protein: CASSHRGITGELFF

D gene: NA
clone size: NA
J gene: TRBJ1-1
V gene: TRBV9
CDR3 DNA: TGTGCCAGCAGCGTGGGACATGCTGACACTGAAGCTTTCTTT
CDR3 protein: CASSVGHADTEAFF

D gene: NA
clone size: NA
J gene: TRBJ2-1
V gene: TRBV9
CDR3 DNA: TGTGCCAGCAGCGTAATAGGACAGAGCTACAATGAGCAGTTCTTC
CDR3 protein: CASSVIGQSYNEQFF

D gene: NA
clone size: NA
J gene: TRBJ2-3
V gene: TRBV19
CDR3 DNA: TGTGCCAGTAGTACCTCGGGGTACACAGATACGCAGTATTTT
CDR3 protein: CASSTSGYTDTQYF

D gene: TRBD2
clone size: NA
J gene: TRBJ2-1
V gene: TRBV6-6
CDR3 DNA: TGTGCCACCCGGGGGGGCGACAATGAGCAGTTCTTC
CDR3 protein: CATRGGDNEQFF

D gene: TRBD2
clone size: NA
J gene: TRBJ2-6
V gene: TRBV24-1
CDR3 DNA: TGTGCCACCAGCCCTATAAGCGGGGGGACCTACTCTGGGGCCAACGTCCTGACTTTC
CDR3 protein: CATSPISGGTYSGANVLTF

D gene: TRBD1
clone size: NA
J gene: TRBJ2-5
V gene: TRBV27
CDR3 DNA: TGTGCCAGCAGTCCCGGACAGGGACGGGAGACCCAGTACTTC
CDR3 protein: CASSPGQGRETQYF

D gene: NA
clone size: NA
J gene: TRBJ1-4
V gene: TRBV7-9
CDR3 DNA: TGTGCCAGCAGCCCTACGGCGGGGAGTGGCGAAAAACTGTTTTTT
CDR3 protein: CASSPTAGSGEKLFF